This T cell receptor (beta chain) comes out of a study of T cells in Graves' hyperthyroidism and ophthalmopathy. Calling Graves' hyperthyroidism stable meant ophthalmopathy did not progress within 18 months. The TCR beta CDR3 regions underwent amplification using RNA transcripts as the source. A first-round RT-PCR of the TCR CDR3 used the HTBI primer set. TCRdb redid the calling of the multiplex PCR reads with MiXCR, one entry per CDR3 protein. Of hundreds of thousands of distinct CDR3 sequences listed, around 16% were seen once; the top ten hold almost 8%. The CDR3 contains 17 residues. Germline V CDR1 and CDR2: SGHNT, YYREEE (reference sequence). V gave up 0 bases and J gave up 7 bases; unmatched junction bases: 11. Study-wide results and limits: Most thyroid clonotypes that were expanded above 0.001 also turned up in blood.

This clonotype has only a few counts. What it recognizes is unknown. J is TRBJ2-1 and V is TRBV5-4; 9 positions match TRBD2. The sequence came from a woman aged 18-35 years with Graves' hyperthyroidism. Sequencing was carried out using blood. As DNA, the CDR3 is TGTGCCAGCAGCTTGGGGCCAGCGGGAGGACGGTTGAATGAGCAGTTCTTC. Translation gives CASSLGPAGGRLNEQFF. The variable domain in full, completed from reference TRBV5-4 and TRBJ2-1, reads ETGVTQSPTHLIKTRGQQVTLRCSSQSGHNTVSWYQQALGQGPQFIFQYYREEENGRGNFPPRFSGLQFPNYSSELNVNALELDDSALYLCASSLGPAGGRLNEQFFGPGTRLTVL.